This T cell receptor beta chain comes out of a study of radiotherapy plus CTLA-4 blockade in lung cancer. Findings and caveats of the study: After radiotherapy and ipilimumab, tumor-derived clones expanded in peripheral blood.

Turning to this clone: Its antigen is undetermined.

Assay: immunoSEQ multiplex PCR; the TCRdb copy retains only in-frame clones and omits some. This sample has 25,000 to 35,000 clones, with approximately 82% found just once. There are 17 residues in the CDR3. The sequencing here drew on peripheral blood, taken from a patient treated with radiotherapy plus ipilimumab. V gene TRBV21-1 combines with J gene TRBJ2-7; TRBD1 was called by the table and not checked on the DNA. TRBV21-1 is listed as a pseudogene. The TCR was taken from a human donor with non-small cell lung cancer who had stable disease on radiotherapy plus ipilimumab. The CDR3 loop is CASSKGDSYDTEYEQYV. Here the CDR3 DNA reads TGTGCCAGCAGCAAAGGGGACAGCTACGACACGGAATACGAGCAGTACGTC.